These 7 T cell receptor beta chains originate from one sample sequenced in a study of cytomegalovirus exposure and HLA in healthy donors. PCR employed 60 Vbeta and 13 Jbeta primers. TCRdb's copy holds only in-frame clones and misses some; the assay was immunoSEQ multiplex PCR. Here the sample spans 90,000 to 120,000 clones, around four fifths being singletons. Sequencing used PBMCs. All receptors come from a man under 40 in good health and CMV-seronegative.

The chain links TRBV5-4 to TRBJ2-7; TRBD2 aligns across 13 bases. Germline loops: CDR1 SGHNT, CDR2 YYREEE (reference sequence). This CDR3 has 13 amino acids. V was clipped by 9 bases and J by 7 bases; unmatched bases: 7. The DNA of the CDR3 is TGTGCCACCGCGACTAGCGGGGGGAGAGAGCAGTACTTC. Translation: CATATSGGREQYF.

The V gene is TRBV5-1, the J gene TRBJ2-7; TRBD2 is a possible D gene (5 bases). Per the germline V gene, CDR1 is SGHRS and CDR2 is YFSETQ. Trimming pared 2 bases from V and 2 bases from J, leaving 8 bases between. The CDR3 consists of 13 residues. CDR3 coding DNA: TGCGCCAGCAGCTTAGGCGGGCCCTACGAGCAGTACTTC. This translates into CASSLGGPYEQYF.

This rearrangement joins TRBV11-3 to TRBJ2-1; 7 bases line up with TRBD1. After removal of 0 bases from V and 4 bases from J, the junction contained 6 bases not matched to a gene. Germline V gene sequence: CDR1 SGHNT, CDR2 YENEEA. The CDR3 is 16 residues long. The CDR3 loop reads CASSLDLTGTYNEQFF. CDR3 sequence (DNA): TGTGCCAGCAGCTTAGATTTGACAGGGACATACAATGAGCAGTTCTTC.

The chain has TRBV19 and TRBJ2-1; TRBD2 is a possible D gene (6 bases). V lost 6 bases and J lost 1, with 13 bases in between. CDR3 size: 15 residues. The germline V gene has CDR1 LNHDA and CDR2 SQIVND (reference sequence). Here the CDR3 reads CASSPTSLSYNEQFF. The CDR3 DNA reads TGTGCCAGTAGCCCCACTAGCTTGTCCTACAATGAGCAGTTCTTC.

The chain combines TRBV28 with TRBJ2-7, with 8 bases lining up with TRBD1. Germline assignment: CDR1 MDHEN and CDR2 SYDVKM. The CDR3 extends over 15 amino acids. After removal of 5 bases from V and 3 bases from J, the junction contained 9 bases not matched to a gene. The CDR3 DNA reads TGTGCCAGCAGTCCACGACAGGGGAACTACTACGAGCAGTACTTC. It is translated as CASSPRQGNYYEQYF.

This chain connects TRBV14 to TRBJ2-7, with a weak D call TRBD1 (6 bases). Trimming removed 3 bases at V and 6 bases at J, with 12 bases between. The CDR3 runs to 13 residues. Germline CDR1 SGHDN, CDR2 FVKESK. CDR3 region: CASSQNRAGEQYF. For the CDR3, the DNA is TGTGCCAGCAGCCAGAACAGGGCCGGCGAGCAGTACTTC.

The chain's CDR3 is CASSITQRGSTDTQYF. For the CDR3, the DNA is TGTGCCAGTAGTATCACTCAGCGGGGGAGCACAGATACGCAGTATTTT. The chain employs TRBV19 and TRBJ2-3; 8 bases are a match to TRBD2. The CDR3 is 16 amino acids. J was trimmed by 0 bases and V by 3 bases; bases with no gene match: 5. Germline CDR1 LNHDA, CDR2 SQIVND (reference sequence).